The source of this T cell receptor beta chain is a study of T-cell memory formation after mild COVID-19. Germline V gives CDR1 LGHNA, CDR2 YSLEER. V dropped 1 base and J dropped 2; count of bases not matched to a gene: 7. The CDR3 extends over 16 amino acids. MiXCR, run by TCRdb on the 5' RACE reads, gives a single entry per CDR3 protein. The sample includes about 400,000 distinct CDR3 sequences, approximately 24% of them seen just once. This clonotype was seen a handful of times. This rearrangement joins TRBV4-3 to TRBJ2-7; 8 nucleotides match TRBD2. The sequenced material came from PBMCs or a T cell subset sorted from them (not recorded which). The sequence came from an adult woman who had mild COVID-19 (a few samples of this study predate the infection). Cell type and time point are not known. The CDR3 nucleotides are TGCGCCAGCAGCCAAGTTGTGCTAGCGGGCACCTACGAGCAGTACTTC. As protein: CASSQVVLAGTYEQYF.